These 31 T cell receptor beta chains share one sample of origin, sequenced in a study of T cell responses to AZD1222 COVID-19 vaccine. The repertoire was sequenced with immunoSEQ multiplex PCR; TCRdb's copy has only in-frame clones and lacks some. Of about 160,000 clones listed, 92% are singletons. This sample comprised peripheral blood, obtained 28 days after the second AZD1222 dose. The source of these receptors is an adult who received the AZD1222 COVID-19 vaccine.

The chain uses TRBV7-2 and TRBJ1-2; 10 bases are a match to TRBD1. Germline loops: CDR1 SGHTA, CDR2 FQGNSA. V dropped 5 bases and J dropped 6; count of bases not matched to a gene: 3. The CDR3 covers 13 residues. CDR3 amino acids: CASSPDRGHGYTF. DNA for the CDR3: TGTGCCAGCAGCCCCGACAGGGGGCATGGCTACACCTTC.

The chain uses TRBV2 and TRBJ1-1; possibly TRBD1 for D (5 bases). Germline CDR1 reads SNHLY; CDR2 reads FYNNEI. V shed 6 bases and J shed 3 bases, with 11 bases lying between them. CDR3 size: 13 residues. CDR3 DNA sequence: TGTGCCAGCAGATCTCCGGGGGACACTGAAGCTTTCTTT. Translation gives CASRSPGDTEAFF.

This CDR3 is CASSIRNTEAFF. The CDR3 DNA sequence: TGTGCCAGTAGTATAAGGAACACTGAAGCTTTCTTT. The V and J genes are TRBV19 and TRBJ1-1; D call uncertain. V lost 2 bases and J lost 1, with 2 bases in between. The CDR3 covers 12 residues. CDR1 and CDR2 from the germline V gene are LNHDA and SQIVND (reference sequence).

This clone was recorded only once. The chain joins TRBV29-1 to TRBJ1-1; possibly TRBD1 for D (5 bases). Looked up from germline, CDR1 is SQVTM and CDR2 is ANQGSEA. CDR3 length equals 13 residues. V was shortened by 5 bases and J by 0 bases, with 10 bases between the two germline ends. The CDR3: CSVRGAVNTEAFF. In nucleotides, the CDR3 is TGCAGCGTTCGTGGGGCGGTGAACACTGAAGCTTTCTTT.

This chain connects TRBV3-1 (or the pseudogene TRBV3-2) to TRBJ1-2; no firm D call. Germline V gene data show CDR1 as LGHDT and CDR2 as YNNKEL (reference sequence). Trimming shortened V by 1 base and J by 3 bases, and 6 bases separated the two germline ends. CDR3 length: 13 amino acids. CDR3 sequence reads: CASSQVRYYGYTF. The CDR3 DNA reads TGTGCCAGCAGCCAAGTCAGATACTATGGCTACACCTTC.

V usage is TRBV4-1 and J usage is TRBJ2-5, with 7 bases fitting TRBD2. Germline-derived CDR1 and CDR2 are MGHRA and YSYEKL. Trimming removed 4 bases from V and 2 bases from J; junction bases left unmatched: 13. The CDR3 contains 17 residues. The CDR3 region is CASSLSFGGGRQETQYF. DNA for the CDR3: TGCGCCAGCAGCCTGTCGTTTGGCGGGGGACGACAAGAGACCCAGTACTTC.

The genes are TRBV15 and TRBJ2-2; a weak D match, TRBD1 (5 bases). From germline, CDR1 is LNHNV and CDR2 YYDKDF (reference sequence). Trimming took off 6 bases at V and 6 bases at J, with 17 bases between the two ends. The CDR3 loop spans 15 amino acids. CDR3 in amino acids: CATRDPRVGAGELFF. Written as DNA, the CDR3 is TGTGCCACCAGGGACCCCAGGGTAGGGGCCGGGGAGCTGTTTTTT.

This clone was counted a single time. The chain has TRBV5-4 and TRBJ1-3; D is perhaps TRBD1 (5 bases). This CDR3 spans 15 amino acids. Per germline, CDR1 SGHNT and CDR2 YYREEE (reference sequence). V dropped 0 bases and J dropped 2 bases, with 9 bases sitting between them. CDR3 sequence reads: CASSLDGAAGNTIYF. The CDR3, as DNA: TGTGCCAGCAGCTTGGATGGGGCGGCTGGAAACACCATATATTTT.

This sequence joins TRBV4-1 and TRBJ1-4; possibly TRBD1 for D (5 bases). The V gene lost 2 bases and the J gene lost 7 bases, with 20 bases spanning the gap. The CDR3 contains 17 residues. Germline-derived CDR1 and CDR2 are MGHRA and YSYEKL. The CDR3 nucleotides read TGCGCCAGCAGCCAAAGGATCTTGGGCAGGGAGGGTGAAAAACTGTTTTTT. It codes for CASSQRILGREGEKLFF.

The CDR3: CSLGRGRDTEAFF. DNA for the CDR3: TGCAGCCTGGGTAGGGGTCGGGACACTGAAGCTTTCTTT. The chain couples TRBV29-1 to TRBJ1-1; a possible D gene is TRBD1 (5 bases). The V and J ends lost 8 bases and 3 bases respectively, with 16 bases between them. Germline assignment: CDR1 SQVTM and CDR2 ANQGSEA. The CDR3 has 13 amino acids.

The gene calls are TRBV3-1 (or the pseudogene TRBV3-2) and TRBJ1-4; 10 nucleotides agree with TRBD1. Germline V gives CDR1 LGHDT, CDR2 YNNKEL (reference sequence). This CDR3 is 16 amino acids long. The junction had 8 bases not matched to a gene; V was cut back by 4 bases and J by 6 bases. CDR3 region: CASSRITGTGDEKLFF. Here the CDR3 DNA reads TGTGCCAGCAGCCGAATTACCGGGACAGGGGATGAAAAACTGTTTTTT.

The chain employs TRBV11-2 and TRBJ1-1, with 7 bases lining up with TRBD1. This CDR3 has 15 residues. Germline lookup yields CDR1 SGHAT and CDR2 FQNNGV. Losses at the gene ends were 0 bases for V and 3 bases for J; bases not matched to a gene: 4. In DNA form, the CDR3 reads TGTGCCAGCAGCTTAGATCACACAGGGGACACTGAAGCTTTCTTT. Encoded protein: CASSLDHTGDTEAFF.

In DNA, the CDR3 is TGTGCCAGCAGCTCTAGCAACTATGGCTACACCTTC. Translating it yields CASSSSNYGYTF. The rearrangement joins TRBV28 to TRBJ1-2; no clear D. The germline V and J ends were trimmed by 6 bases and 2 bases, with 7 bases remaining between them. Germline CDR1 is MDHEN and CDR2 is SYDVKM. This CDR3 spans 12 amino acids.

The rearrangement links TRBV27 to TRBJ1-6; TRBD1 matches at 7 bases. The germline gives CDR1 MNHEY, CDR2 SMNVEV (reference sequence). This CDR3 comprises 16 residues. The junction had 9 bases not matched to a gene; V was cut back by 0 bases and J by 10 bases. CDR3 in DNA: TGTGCCAGCAGTTTATCTTCCAGGGGGAGAGCCTCACCCCTCCACTTT. Encoded protein: CASSLSSRGRASPLHF.

The CDR3, as DNA: TGCGCCAGCAGCCGCAACAGGGATCATAGGGGCACTAGAGAAAAACTGTTTTTT. Amino acid sequence: CASSRNRDHRGTREKLFF. The chain links TRBV23-1 to TRBJ1-4, with D possibly TRBD1 on 6 matching bases. TRBV23-1 is treated as an ORF (open reading frame) with a function not yet certain. Trimming removed 6 bases from V and 8 bases from J, with 28 bases in between. This CDR3 has 18 residues.

As for this clone: Other nucleotide sequences in the sample specify the same CDR3. The chain recombines TRBV11-2 with TRBJ2-7; unclear D gene. V dropped 1 base and J dropped 4 bases, with 2 bases sitting between them. Germline loops: CDR1 SGHAT, CDR2 FQNNGV. The CDR3 totals 11 residues. The CDR3 nucleotides are TGTGCCAGCAGCTTAGCTTACGAGCAGTACTTC. Translating gives CASSLAYEQYF.

This clone is a singleton in its sample. This chain joins TRBV10-3 and TRBJ2-7, with D perhaps matching TRBD2 (6 bases). The CDR3 consists of 15 residues. The germline CDR1 and CDR2 sequences are ENHRY and SYGVKD. Trimming cost V 3 bases and J 0 bases, with 12 bases left between them. The CDR3 DNA reads TGTGCCATCAGTGAAAAGGAGGGGAACTCCTACGAGCAGTACTTC. Translation: CAISEKEGNSYEQYF.

The chain carries TRBV29-1 and TRBJ1-1; D possibly corresponds to TRBD1 (5 bases). Per the germline V gene, CDR1 is SQVTM and CDR2 is ANQGSEA. This CDR3 region has 11 residues. Trimming took off 6 bases at V and 4 bases at J, with 9 bases between the two ends. The CDR3 loop reads CSVGRVTEAFF. In DNA form, the CDR3 reads TGCAGCGTGGGGCGGGTCACTGAAGCTTTCTTT.

The chain has TRBV7-7 and TRBJ2-5, with D hard to call. Per germline, CDR1 SSHAT and CDR2 FNYEAQ (reference sequence). The germline V and J ends were trimmed by 2 bases and 2 bases, with 12 bases remaining between them. The CDR3 sequence is 15 residues long. In DNA, the CDR3 is TGTGCCAGCAGCTTAACCCACAACGAACAAGAGACCCAGTACTTC. Residues: CASSLTHNEQETQYF.

The V and J genes are TRBV6-2 or TRBV6-3 and TRBJ2-1; 11 bases agree with TRBD1. The CDR3 extends over 17 amino acids. Germline CDR1 and CDR2: MNHEY and SVGEGT. V shed 6 bases, J shed 4 bases, and the junction held 11 bases outside the gene matches. CDR3 in amino acids: CASSPGQGAVGYNEQFF. CDR3 nucleotide sequence: TGTGCCAGCAGCCCTGGACAGGGGGCGGTAGGGTACAATGAGCAGTTCTTC.

There are a few counts of this clone. This chain joins TRBV5-6 and TRBJ1-2; 7 bases are a match to TRBD1. J lost 7 bases, V lost 0 bases, and 3 bases had no gene match. The CDR3 runs 13 residues. Germline assignment: CDR1 SGHDT and CDR2 YYEEEE. CDR3 DNA: TGTGCCAGCAGCTTGGGACAGGGATTTGGCTACACCTTC. Translated: CASSLGQGFGYTF. Full variable domain (outside the CDR3, taken from reference TRBV5-6 and TRBJ1-2): DAGVTQSPTHLIKTRGQQVTLRCSPKSGHDTVSWYQQALGQGPQFIFQYYEEEERQRGNFPDRFSGHQFPNYSSELNVNALLLGDSALYLCASSLGQGFGYTFGSGTRLTVV.

Only one count was recorded for this clone. The rearrangement uses TRBV10-3 and TRBJ2-7; D perhaps matches TRBD2 (6 bases). The CDR3 extends over 16 amino acids. Germline V gene sequence: CDR1 ENHRY, CDR2 SYGVKD. V was trimmed by 4 bases and J by 1 base, leaving 17 bases between them. CDR3 amino acids: CAISGPGVSGSYEQYF. CDR3 bases: TGTGCCATCAGTGGGCCGGGGGTCTCGGGTTCCTACGAGCAGTACTTC.

This clone was seen a single time. The chain is built from TRBV7-3 and TRBJ1-1; D ambiguous. Germline values: CDR1 SGHTA, CDR2 FQGTGA. Trimming took 2 bases from V and 1 from J, leaving 5 bases between them. The CDR3 runs 13 residues. CDR3 in DNA: TGTGCCAGCAGCTTAGGTAGGAACACTGAAGCTTTCTTT. Encoded protein: CASSLGRNTEAFF.

The chain uses TRBV5-1 and TRBJ2-2, with D unresolved. Germline CDR1 is SGHRS and CDR2 is YFSETQ. The CDR3 consists of 14 residues. With 0 bases removed from V and 4 bases from J, the gap between germline ends came to 7 bases. The CDR3 protein is CASSLADPTGELFF. CDR3 DNA: TGCGCCAGCAGCTTGGCGGACCCCACCGGGGAGCTGTTTTTT.

The V call is TRBV5-1, the J call TRBJ1-1, with D unresolved. V was pared by 2 bases and J by 1 base, with 9 bases between. The CDR3 runs 14 residues. Germline CDR1 reads SGHRS; CDR2 reads YFSETQ. The DNA of the CDR3 is TGCGCCAGCAGCTTCCTAACAGAGAACACTGAAGCTTTCTTT. Its protein is CASSFLTENTEAFF.

This clone was counted once. The chain is built from TRBV6-5 and TRBJ2-7; 8 bases agree with TRBD1. J gave up 6 bases and V 9 bases, and 10 bases lay outside the gene matches. The CDR3 has 13 amino acids. Germline assignment: CDR1 MNHEY and CDR2 SVGAGI. CDR3 region: CASRTGISLEQYF. CDR3 in DNA: TGTGCCAGTCGGACAGGGATTTCCCTCGAGCAGTACTTC.

The rearrangement links TRBV5-4 to TRBJ1-2, with 9 positions matching TRBD1. CDR1 and CDR2 from the germline V gene are SGHNT and YYREEE (reference sequence). The CDR3 runs to 16 residues. Unmatched junction bases numbered 14, after V lost 3 bases and J lost 8 bases. The CDR3 spells CASSWQVTGGLNGYTF. The CDR3 DNA follows: TGTGCCAGCAGCTGGCAGGTGACAGGGGGGCTGAACGGCTACACCTTC.

The chain carries TRBV5-1 and TRBJ2-5, with TRBD2 matching over 9 bases. The CDR3 loop spans 15 amino acids. The ends lost 0 bases at V and 5 bases at J; junction bases unmatched: 5. Germline V lookup: CDR1 SGHRS, CDR2 YFSETQ. CDR3 sequence: CASSLGAGGLETQYF. The CDR3 coding sequence is TGCGCCAGCAGCTTGGGAGCGGGGGGCCTGGAGACCCAGTACTTC. Based on the CDR3 plus reference TRBV5-1 and TRBJ2-5, the full variable domain is KAGVTQTPRYLIKTRGQQVTLSCSPISGHRSVSWYQQTPGQGLQFLFEYFSETQRNKGNFPGRFSGRQFSNSRSEMNVSTLELGDSALYLCASSLGAGGLETQYFGPGTRLLVL.

The CDR3 reads CASGPDRNEKLFF. The CDR3, as DNA: TGTGCCAGCGGACCGGACCGGAATGAAAAACTGTTTTTT. The gene calls are TRBV6-5 and TRBJ1-4, with D uncertain. From germline, CDR1 is MNHEY and CDR2 SVGAGI. The CDR3 loop spans 13 amino acids. V was trimmed by 8 bases and J by 5 bases, leaving 12 bases between them.

The V and J genes are TRBV6-5 and TRBJ1-6; 8 bases are shared with TRBD1. Germline V gene data show CDR1 as MNHEY and CDR2 as SVGAGI. The CDR3 is 15 residues long. Germline trimming cut 2 bases from V and 6 bases from J; bases unmatched to any gene: 3. In DNA, the CDR3 is TGTGCCAGCAGTTACGGACAGGGCAGTAATTCACCCCTCCACTTT. This sequence encodes CASSYGQGSNSPLHF.

The chain couples TRBV27 to TRBJ1-4, with 7 bases matching TRBD1. Germline V gene data show CDR1 as MNHEY and CDR2 as SMNVEV (reference sequence). Losses at the gene ends were 4 bases for V and 5 bases for J; bases not matched to a gene: 7. The CDR3 sequence is 15 residues long. The CDR3 region has the DNA TGTGCCAGCAGTTGGGGGTGGGGACAGAATGAAAAACTGTTTTTT. It yields the protein CASSWGWGQNEKLFF. The variable domain in full, completed from reference TRBV27 and TRBJ1-4, reads EAQVTQNPRYLITVTGKKLTVTCSQNMNHEYMSWYRQDPGLGLRQIYYSMNVEVTDKGDVPEGYKVSRKEKRNFPLILESPSPNQTSLYFCASSWGWGQNEKLFFGSGTQLSVL.